The rows below give T cell receptor beta chains drawn from one sample of a study of vaccination and CD4 T cells after COVID-19. These receptors have no known antigen. TCRdb re-derived calls from the PCR reads in MiXCR, one entry per CDR3 protein. The table includes about 17,000 distinct CDR3 sequences, roughly three fifths detected once. Sequenced here: CD4+ T cells from blood, cultured in vitro, sampled after SARS-CoV-2 vaccination. These receptors were taken from a human donor who had recovered from COVID-19. The CDR3 runs from the conserved cysteine through the conserved F or W.

CASSFRMEGALGQPQHF	TRBV28
CAISEVLTGTEAFF	TRBV10-3
CASSLGDPGRPQHF	TRBV5-1
CAIGPSGPNTGELFF	TRBV28
CASSSGTGNDEQYF	TRBV6-2/TRBV6-3
CASRDRGIDSPLHF	TRBV6-1
CASSLGPGAQETQYF	TRBV5-1
CASSRRIITGELFF	TRBV12-3/TRBV12-4
CATSNDRVGQPQHF	TRBV15
CSASRGPNQPQHF	TRBV20-1
CSAKTDRGTGELFF	TRBV20-1
CASSFGARKTGELFF	TRBV11-2
CSAIYQPGGGNEQFF	TRBV20-1
CASSPQLGQNSPLHF	TRBV28
CASSVNRGYNSPLHF	TRBV25-1
CASSRGPLQGRNTEAFF	TRBV19
CASTDSGFTEAFF	TRBV2
CASSFSNEQFF	TRBV5-1
CASSQRRDTLSFYGYTF	TRBV4-1
CATTPGGLGELFF	TRBV6-2/TRBV6-3
CASSVDGGAGELFF	TRBV9
CASNTAGEGSEQYF	TRBV6-2/TRBV6-3
CASSQEGLNYGYTF	TRBV4-1
CSARVGTAGNQPQHF	TRBV20-1
CATSRDGGGSDTQYF	TRBV15
CASSQLVQLSGYTF	TRBV7-9
CASSQDRSGGYGYTF	TRBV4-2
CASSPPTSGRREQFF	TRBV12-3/TRBV12-4
CASSEVEGGRSYTF	TRBV2
CASSYGSRYGYTF	TRBV6-5
CAIPVRDRGRSNQPQHF	TRBV7-8
CASLRDRDGYGYTF	TRBV6-1
CASSLPWGRNTEAFF	TRBV7-9
CASSSRQGANYGYTF	TRBV19
CASSLEGGGGARDTQYF	TRBV11-3
CATQGALNYGYTF	TRBV28
CATSRGPPQGQETQYF	TRBV15
CASSDVPGGATAFF	TRBV12-3/TRBV12-4
CASSSYQGAQNQPQHF	TRBV6-5
CSASQDQGSYGYTF	TRBV20-1
CSAREPVSSYNSPLHF	TRBV20-1
CASTVTGMNTEAFF	TRBV6-1
CSARVPGTGVTGELFF	TRBV20-1
CASSLAVGNTEAFF	TRBV5-4
CASSLDPQTPQHF	TRBV11-3
CASSSRRSTEAFF	TRBV19
CASSLSGGPGTQYF	TRBV11-2
CASSQHKSGQHDLIQHF	TRBV28
CSARGWRADTGELFF	TRBV20-1
CASRKQGATGELFF	TRBV6-1
CASSLGETRGNTIYF	TRBV7-8
CASSKGTGAREQYF	TRBV19